What follows describes a single T cell receptor (beta chain). The germline V gene has CDR1 LNHDA and CDR2 SQIVND (reference sequence). CDR3 length: 16 amino acids. Germline trimming cut 5 bases from V and 6 bases from J; bases unmatched to any gene: 10. These data originate in a study of blood T cell repertoires in COVID-19. Study-wide context: T cells, B-cell-depleted T cells, or PBMCs supplied cDNA or gDNA.

Enrolled during active infection, Seattle patients were then followed longitudinally. Generated by immunoSEQ multiplex PCR, the TCRdb table keeps only in-frame clones and is missing some. The data show about 38,000 clones, with under 90% seen just once and more than 1.5% held by the top ten. Sequencing input: peripheral blood. The TCR originated in a man aged 55 to 70 with COVID-19, enrolled during active disease. This sequence joins TRBV19 and TRBJ1-5; 10 bases agree with TRBD1. DNA of the CDR3: TGTGCCAGTAGTTCCCGACAGGGGGCCACGGGTCAGCCCCAGCATTTT. This codes for CASSSRQGATGQPQHF. Using reference TRBV19 and TRBJ1-5 for the parts outside the CDR3, the full variable domain is DGGITQSPKYLFRKEGQNVTLSCEQNLNHDAMYWYRQDPGQGLRLIYYSQIVNDFQKGDIAEGYSVSREKKESFPLTVTSAQKNPTAFYLCASSSRQGATGQPQHFGDGTRLSIL.